This paragraph reports one T cell receptor beta chain. The antigen is not known. cDNA libraries for TRB were generated by 5' RACE incorporating UMI labels. TCRdb re-called the 5' RACE reads, yielding one record per CDR3 amino acid sequence without DNA. Its table lists some 47,000 distinct CDR3 sequences. Naivety in CD8+ T cells corresponded to a CD45RO-CCR7+CD27+CD95- phenotype. This entry comes from a study of CXCR3-negative and CXCR3-positive naive CD8 T cells. General study findings and limits: Naive CXCR3-positive cells had TRB CDR3s more hydrophobic than those of CXCR3-negative naive cells.

This CDR3 region has 15 residues. Germline V lookup: CDR1 ENHRY, CDR2 SYGVKD. This sequence joins TRBV10-3 and TRBJ2-7; the D call of TRBD1 rests on TCRdb alone, since no DNA is present to check it. The sequence derives from a human donor in good health. Some clones in this sample may be carry-over from other donors' samples. Sequencing used naive CXCR3+ CD8+ T cells from blood. Subset reported: CD45RO-CCR7+CD27+CD95- naive CD8+ T cells expressing CXCR3 (TNR3+). The CDR3 loop reads CAINPDGRSSYEQYF.